Below are 26 T cell receptor beta chains sequenced from a single sample in a study of identical twins. TCRdb reprocessed the 5' RACE reads with MiXCR, giving one entry per CDR3 protein. This table holds about 200,000 distinct CDR3 sequences, about 11% found once. Sequencing used memory T cells sorted from blood. Receptors originate from a middle-aged man in good health.

At least ten counts were recorded for this clonotype. The gene calls are TRBV4-3 and TRBJ1-2, with D unresolved. The V and J ends lost 4 bases and 2 bases respectively, with 14 bases between them. Germline V gene data show CDR1 as LGHNA and CDR2 as YSLEER. The CDR3 has 15 amino acids. The CDR3 loop reads CASSRGKTENYGYTF. CDR3 nucleotides: TGCGCCAGCAGCCGCGGGAAGACGGAGAACTATGGCTACACCTTC.

The sample holds many counts of this clonotype. The gene calls are TRBV2 and TRBJ2-5; no definite D call. The germline CDR1 and CDR2 sequences are SNHLY and FYNNEI. This CDR3 is 13 amino acids long. Trimming took 3 bases from V and 3 from J, leaving 8 bases between them. This CDR3 is CASSEGRKETQYF. CDR3 DNA: TGTGCCAGCAGTGAGGGTAGGAAAGAGACCCAGTACTTC.

This clonotype was seen ten or more times. The V call is TRBV15, the J call TRBJ2-7, with 8 positions matching TRBD1. V lost 3 bases, J lost 0 bases, and 4 bases stayed unmatched. Germline CDR1 LNHNV, CDR2 YYDKDF (reference sequence). The CDR3 runs to 15 residues. Written as DNA, the CDR3 is TGTGCCACCAGCAGGGACAGGGACTTCTCCTACGAGCAGTACTTC. Encoded protein: CATSRDRDFSYEQYF.

This clonotype was seen more than once but under ten times. V gene TRBV11-1 combines with J gene TRBJ2-4; the D gene is possibly TRBD1 (6 bases). CDR3 length equals 19 residues. Germline V gene sequence: CDR1 SGHAT, CDR2 FQDESV (reference sequence). The V and J ends lost 5 bases and 0 bases respectively, with 23 bases between them. The CDR3 DNA is TGTGCCAGCAGCCCTACGGACAGTAGACTTTCGGGAGCCAAAAACATTCAGTACTTC. Protein sequence: CASSPTDSRLSGAKNIQYF.

This chain connects TRBV7-2 to TRBJ2-1; the D gene is possibly TRBD1 (6 bases). The ends were cut back, 4 bases at V and 6 bases at J, with 19 bases in the middle. The V gene's germline CDR1 is SGHTA and CDR2 FQGNSA. The CDR3 is 16 residues long. This CDR3 reads CASSSQGPSGSNEQFF. Written as DNA, the CDR3 is TGTGCCAGCAGCTCGCAGGGGCCCTCAGGATCCAATGAGCAGTTCTTC.

V gene TRBV5-1 combines with J gene TRBJ1-6; 7 bases fit TRBD1. CDR1 and CDR2 (germline): SGHRS, YFSETQ. Losses at the gene ends were 0 bases for V and 9 bases for J; bases not matched to a gene: 9. The CDR3 runs to 16 residues. CDR3 sequence reads: CASSLGQGESSSPLHF. CDR3 bases: TGCGCCAGCAGCTTGGGACAGGGTGAGTCGAGTTCACCCCTCCACTTT.

This chain's CDR3 is CASSGGAGSYNEQFF. The DNA for the CDR3 is TGTGCCAGCAGCGGGGGGGCGGGGTCTTACAATGAGCAGTTCTTC. The chain joins TRBV5-5 to TRBJ2-1; D perhaps matches TRBD2 (7 bases). CDR1 is SGHKS, CDR2 YYEKEE, per germline (reference sequence). The CDR3 consists of 15 residues. V lost 4 bases and J 4 bases, leaving 15 bases between the germline ends.

This clonotype was observed a few times. The rearrangement links TRBV3-1 to TRBJ1-1; no clear D gene. V was trimmed by 4 bases and J by 1 base, leaving 13 bases between them. The CDR3 spans 15 residues. CDR1 LGHDT and CDR2 YNNKEL come from the germline V gene (reference sequence). This CDR3 reads CASSPPAAKNTEAFF. The CDR3 nucleotides read TGTGCCAGCAGCCCCCCAGCAGCCAAGAACACTGAAGCTTTCTTT.

This clonotype was recorded many times. The V gene is TRBV3-1, the J gene TRBJ2-5, with 10 bases aligning to TRBD2. J gave up 5 bases and V 0 bases, and 12 bases lay outside the gene matches. The CDR3 is made up of 18 amino acids. The germline V gene has CDR1 LGHDT and CDR2 YNNKEL (reference sequence). CDR3 region: CASSQERTSGALGETQYF. CDR3 DNA: TGTGCCAGCAGCCAAGAACGAACTAGCGGGGCCCTCGGGGAGACCCAGTACTTC.

This chain joins TRBV12-3 or TRBV12-4 and TRBJ1-1, with D possibly TRBD1 on 5 matching bases. V lost 3 bases, J lost 0 bases, and 11 bases lay in between. This CDR3 contains 15 residues. In nucleotides, the CDR3 is TGTGCCAGCAGTTTTTCTGGGGCCATGAACACTGAAGCTTTCTTT. This translates into CASSFSGAMNTEAFF.

The V call is TRBV20-1, the J call TRBJ2-2; the D is unclear. Germline assignment: CDR1 DFQATT and CDR2 SNEGSKA (reference sequence). The V gene lost 0 bases and the J gene lost 4 bases, with 6 bases spanning the gap. The CDR3 contains 13 residues. The CDR3 nucleotides read TGCAGTGCTAGAGAGATCCTCACCGGGGAGCTGTTTTTT. Translating it yields CSAREILTGELFF.

There are a few counts of this clonotype. This chain uses TRBV5-1 with TRBJ2-2; no definite D call. The CDR3 is 15 amino acids. Germline values: CDR1 SGHRS, CDR2 YFSETQ. V gave up 1 base and J gave up 7 bases, with 14 bases separating them. The CDR3 nucleotides are TGCGCCAGCAGCTTGTCCCTGGAAATGAACGGGGAGCTGTTTTTT. This encodes CASSLSLEMNGELFF.

This clonotype was recorded many times. The chain recombines TRBV6-2 or TRBV6-3 with TRBJ2-6, with 11 bases identical to TRBD2. The CDR3 consists of 20 residues. Germline lookup yields CDR1 MNHEY and CDR2 SVGEGT. V dropped 5 bases and J dropped 4; count of bases not matched to a gene: 16. This chain's CDR3 is CASSTLPNSGRALGANVLTF. In nucleotides, the CDR3 is TGTGCCAGCAGTACCCTACCAAATAGCGGGAGGGCCCTCGGGGCCAACGTCCTGACTTTC.

The chain recombines TRBV6-2 or TRBV6-3 with TRBJ2-1; 7 bases agree with TRBD2. From germline, CDR1 is MNHEY and CDR2 SVGEGT. The ends lost 6 bases at V and 4 bases at J; junction bases unmatched: 12. This CDR3 is built from 16 residues. CDR3 nucleotide sequence: TGTGCCAGCAGCTCCCTTAGCGGGCTCAAGTACAATGAGCAGTTCTTC. Amino acids: CASSSLSGLKYNEQFF.

The sample holds a few counts of this clonotype. The chain recombines TRBV6-1 with TRBJ1-3; weak D call: TRBD1 (5 bases). The CDR3 is made up of 15 amino acids. The V end was cut by 8 bases, the J end by 8 bases, with 22 bases between. Germline V gene lookup returns CDR1 MNHNS and CDR2 SASEGT. The CDR3 sequence: CASGGGTVALDTIYF. The CDR3 bases are TGTGCCAGCGGGGGGGGGACTGTAGCACTTGACACCATATATTTT.

This clonotype was counted a few times. This chain connects TRBV6-6 to TRBJ2-7; 7 bases fit TRBD2. Germline V gives CDR1 MNHNY, CDR2 SVGAGI (reference sequence). This CDR3 has 13 amino acids. J lost 3 bases, V lost 7 bases, and 6 bases had no gene match. The chain's CDR3 is CASTAGELYEQYF. The CDR3, as DNA: TGTGCCAGCACCGCGGGGGAACTCTACGAGCAGTACTTC.

The gene calls are TRBV3-1 and TRBJ2-3, with unresolved D. This CDR3 comprises 14 residues. Germline assignment: CDR1 LGHDT and CDR2 YNNKEL (reference sequence). Trimming removed 4 bases from V and 2 bases from J, with 10 bases in between. CDR3 in amino acids: CASSRNYFTDTQYF. The CDR3 DNA is TGTGCCAGCAGCCGAAACTACTTCACAGATACGCAGTATTTT.

This clonotype has a count of ten or more. The chain couples TRBV6-2 or TRBV6-3 to TRBJ1-1, with D unresolved. The CDR3 has 12 residues. Germline assignment: CDR1 MNHEY and CDR2 SVGEGT. Between the trimmed V and J ends, which lost 5 bases and 7 bases, there was a span of 11 bases. The CDR3 DNA follows: TGTGCCAGCAGTAAACGTATGGGTGAAGCTTTCTTT. The encoded protein is CASSKRMGEAFF.

The sample holds many counts of this clonotype. The chain couples TRBV12-3 or TRBV12-4 to TRBJ1-3; 7 bases agree with TRBD1. The CDR3 loop spans 16 amino acids. The V segment lost 6 bases and the J segment 0 bases; nucleotides outside the gene matches: 8. Here the CDR3 reads CASSIQTGFSGNTIYF. CDR3 DNA: TGTGCCAGCAGCATACAGACAGGGTTCTCTGGAAACACCATATATTTT.

This clonotype was seen repeatedly, ten times or more. The chain has TRBV20-1 and TRBJ2-1; D may match TRBD1 or TRBD2 (5 bases each). This CDR3 contains 14 residues. Germline V CDR1 and CDR2: DFQATT, SNEGSKA (reference sequence). With 6 bases removed from V and 4 bases from J, the gap between germline ends came to 16 bases. CDR3 sequence reads: CSAGSWGKYNEQFF. DNA of the CDR3: TGCAGTGCCGGCAGTTGGGGGAAGTACAATGAGCAGTTCTTC.

Turning to this clonotype: A much larger clone lies a single base off, so this may be a read error. The chain employs TRBV7-3 and TRBJ2-3; D is unresolved. This CDR3 has 12 residues. V lost 5 bases, J lost 0 bases, and 3 bases lay in between. Looked up from germline, CDR1 is SGHTA and CDR2 is FQGTGA. The DNA of the CDR3 is TGTGCCAGCAGCACTAGCACAGATACGCAGTATTTT. It yields the protein CASSTSTDTQYF.

This clonotype is a singleton in its sample. The chain carries TRBV10-3 and TRBJ2-1; possible D gene TRBD2, 5 bases. Germline CDR1 reads ENHRY; CDR2 reads SYGVKD. V was trimmed by 6 bases and J by 3 bases, leaving 9 bases between them. CDR3 length equals 13 residues. The CDR3 region is CAISSTSYNEQFF. The CDR3 DNA reads TGTGCCATCAGCTCCACTAGCTACAATGAGCAGTTCTTC.

This clonotype was detected a few times. The chain uses TRBV20-1 and TRBJ2-7; no firm D call. The V gene lost 0 bases and the J gene lost 1 base, with 16 bases spanning the gap. This CDR3 is built from 16 residues. Germline V lookup: CDR1 DFQATT, CDR2 SNEGSKA (reference sequence). The CDR3 nucleotides are TGCAGTGCTAGAGATTATGCGGAGATGGCGTCCTACGAGCAGTACTTC. Translation gives CSARDYAEMASYEQYF.

V and J are TRBV5-6 and TRBJ1-6; no firm D call. From germline, CDR1 is SGHDT and CDR2 YYEEEE. V gave up 2 bases and J gave up 0 bases, with 9 bases separating them. This CDR3 is 16 amino acids long. The CDR3 loop is CASSLGPSSYNSPLHF. CDR3 DNA sequence: TGTGCCAGCAGCTTAGGACCGAGCTCCTATAATTCACCCCTCCACTTT.

This clonotype occurred a few times. V usage is TRBV5-1 and J usage is TRBJ1-1; D is ambiguous. Germline lookup yields CDR1 SGHRS and CDR2 YFSETQ. V was clipped by 0 bases and J by 3 bases, with 12 bases between them. The CDR3 totals 15 residues. This CDR3 is CASSLVSGDDTEAFF. The CDR3 nucleotides read TGCGCCAGCAGCTTGGTTTCTGGGGATGACACTGAAGCTTTCTTT.

The rearrangement joins TRBV6-5 to TRBJ2-1; TRBD2 matches 7 bases. V gave up 0 bases and J gave up 6 bases; unmatched junction bases: 8. The CDR3 totals 16 residues. Germline CDR1 MNHEY, CDR2 SVGAGI. The CDR3 is CASSYSSRLAFNEQFF. DNA for the CDR3: TGTGCCAGCAGTTACTCGTCGCGACTAGCTTTCAATGAGCAGTTCTTC.